A selection of T cell receptor beta chains follows, all from one sample in a study of cytomegalovirus exposure and HLA in healthy donors. The assay was immunoSEQ multiplex PCR, and TCRdb's table has in-frame clones only and misses some. This sample has 120,000 or so clones, with 70% to 80% found just once. Sequencing was carried out using PBMCs. The receptors originated from a woman in her forties or fifties in good health and CMV-seropositive. CDR3s leave out the opening cysteine and the closing phenylalanine or tryptophan.

TRBJ2-5 TRBV11-2 ASSRGEETQY
TRBJ2-3 TRBV2 ASSFSGRADTQY
TRBJ2-7 TRBV30 ASERGGSYEQY
TRBJ2-5 TRBV7-8 ASSSSAGGETQY
TRBJ2-7 TRBV11-2 ASSLATPSSYEQY
TRBJ2-5 TRBV5-6 ASSLRAGRETQY
TRBJ1-1 TRBV23-1 ASSHFRDRGEKTEAF
TRBJ2-5 TRBV5-5 ASSPKDGGGTQY
TRBJ1-3 TRBV19 ASSRQGNLGNTIY
TRBJ1-2 TRBV7-3 ASSPGQGYGYT
TRBJ1-2 TRBV7-9 ASSLQGLYGYT
TRBJ1-1 TRBV5-8 ASSYTSNTEAF
TRBJ2-4 TRBV30 AWSGSGGTKNIQY
TRBJ2-7 TRBV2 ASSERSGSNYEQY
TRBJ2-7 TRBV14 ASSRHNGRGMNEQY
TRBJ2-7 TRBV20-1 SAGVTYEQY
TRBJ2-3 TRBV5-1 ASNPSGGTDTQY
TRBJ2-7 TRBV7-9 ASSLNSGLYEQY
TRBJ2-7 TRBV5-4 ASSPPRSSGTAYEQY
TRBJ2-5 TRBV7-9 ASSLYGYHQETQY
TRBJ1-1 TRBV7-2 ASSPSGQTVNTEAF
TRBJ1-5 TRBV19 ASSIVDGGEGNQPQH
TRBJ2-1 TRBV5-1 ASSLVAGNNEQF
TRBJ1-2 TRBV6-5 ASRLSGTGDGGYT
TRBJ1-5 TRBV7-8 ASSPGQGVNQPQH
TRBJ1-2 TRBV4-3 ASSQEDPRPGHYGYT